This T cell receptor (beta chain) was recovered during a study of cytomegalovirus exposure and HLA in healthy donors. The V end was cut by 2 bases, the J end by 4 bases, with 18 bases between. Germline V gives CDR1 SQVTM, CDR2 ANQGSEA. The CDR3 runs to 16 residues. Study-wide results and limits: Upon later analysis, HLA-associated TCR beta chains proved more clonally expanded than other, equally common chains.

Use of 60 Vbeta and 13 Jbeta primers characterized the PCR. Sequencing was performed with immunoSEQ multiplex PCR; in TCRdb, only in-frame clones are kept and a portion is missing. The sample lists around 50,000 clones, around three fifths occurring once. This clone was seen only a few times. The antigen is undetermined. The source of this sequence is a human donor in good health. The sequenced material came from PBMCs. The chain is built from TRBV29-1 and TRBJ2-1, with D possibly matching TRBD1 (6 bases). The chain's CDR3 is CSVEPTGPRSYNEQFF. In DNA form, the CDR3 reads TGCAGCGTTGAACCTACAGGGCCCCGCTCGTACAATGAGCAGTTCTTC.